This TCR beta chain was observed in a study of beta chain features in type 1 diabetes. CDR1 SGHRS and CDR2 YFSETQ come from the germline V gene. There are 13 residues in the CDR3. V was pared by 2 bases and J by 0 bases, with 5 bases between. Sequencing targeted expressed TCRB transcripts, as all isolated RNA had been reverse transcribed. Data came from immunoSEQ multiplex PCR; TCRdb stores just in-frame clones and leaves some out. The sample lists about 930,000 clones, around a sixth seen once, with around 0.02% in the top ten. The sequence was obtained from a woman younger than 35 in good health. Sequencing was performed on naive CD4+ T cells from blood. This chain connects TRBV5-1 to TRBJ2-5, with D uncertain. CDR3 region: CASSFPNQETQYF. DNA of the CDR3: TGCGCCAGCAGCTTCCCCAACCAAGAGACCCAGTACTTC. Full variable domain (outside the CDR3, taken from reference TRBV5-1 and TRBJ2-5): KAGVTQTPRYLIKTRGQQVTLSCSPISGHRSVSWYQQTPGQGLQFLFEYFSETQRNKGNFPGRFSGRQFSNSRSEMNVSTLELGDSALYLCASSFPNQETQYFGPGTRLLVL.